The 18 T cell receptor beta chains below come from one sample, sequenced in a study of blood T cell repertoires in COVID-19. Only in-frame clones appear in the TCRdb table, and some are missing; sequencing was by immunoSEQ multiplex PCR. The repertoire holds about 270,000 clones, with roughly nine tenths as singletons. Sequenced sample: PBMCs or T cells enriched from blood (not recorded which). The receptors originated from a woman aged 55-75 years who had recovered from COVID-19.

This chain connects TRBV5-5 to TRBJ2-1, with 7 bases identical to TRBD2. The germline gives CDR1 SGHKS, CDR2 YYEKEE (reference sequence). After removal of 3 bases from V and 8 bases from J, the junction contained 11 bases not matched to a gene. The CDR3 has 15 amino acids. Here the CDR3 reads CASSWTTRGGYEQFF. CDR3 sequence (DNA): TGTGCCAGCAGCTGGACCACGAGGGGAGGGTATGAGCAGTTCTTC.

V is TRBV10-2 and J is TRBJ1-1; D is ambiguous. The CDR3 loop spans 15 amino acids. CDR1 WSHSY and CDR2 SAAADI come from the germline V gene. V shed 3 bases and J shed 4 bases, with 15 bases lying between them. In DNA form, the CDR3 reads TGCGCCAGCAGTGAAGAGGGCCGGCGGGGCACTGAAGCTTTCTTT. Protein sequence: CASSEEGRRGTEAFF.

This rearrangement joins TRBV20-1 to TRBJ1-6; D gene uncertain. Germline V gene lookup returns CDR1 DFQATT and CDR2 SNEGSKA (reference sequence). The CDR3 sequence is 12 residues long. V was pared by 3 bases and J by 10 bases, with 10 bases between. The CDR3 sequence is CSASINSSPLHF. The CDR3 coding sequence is TGCAGTGCTAGTATTAACAGCTCACCCCTCCACTTT.

The V call is TRBV28, the J call TRBJ1-5; D remains unclear. V was cut by 5 bases and J by 0 bases, with 8 bases left in between. The germline V gene encodes CDR1 MDHEN and CDR2 SYDVKM. This CDR3 spans 14 amino acids. The CDR3 spells CASSILSSNQPQHF. The CDR3 DNA is TGTGCCAGCAGTATACTATCTAGCAATCAGCCCCAGCATTTT. The full variable domain, in which reference TRBV28 and TRBJ1-5 provide the parts outside the CDR3, is DVKVTQSSRYLVKRTGEKVFLECVQDMDHENMFWYRQDPGLGLRLIYFSYDVKMKEKGDIPEGYSVSREKKERFSLILESASTNQTSMYLCASSILSSNQPQHFGDGTRLSIL.

V is TRBV5-1 and J is TRBJ2-1; D might be TRBD1 (5 bases). This CDR3 is built from 13 residues. V lost 3 bases to trimming and J lost 7 bases, with 11 bases between them. Germline V gene sequence: CDR1 SGHRS, CDR2 YFSETQ. The CDR3 is CASSSWGLNEQFF. The DNA of the CDR3 is TGCGCCAGCAGCTCCTGGGGCTTAAATGAGCAGTTCTTC.

This chain connects TRBV29-1 to TRBJ1-3; D is undetermined. This CDR3 is built from 17 residues. Germline V gene sequence: CDR1 SQVTM, CDR2 ANQGSEA. V was cut by 7 bases and J by 2 bases, with 24 bases left in between. CDR3 amino acids: CSAGLTETLGPGNTIYF. CDR3 bases: TGCAGCGCCGGACTGACGGAAACCCTTGGTCCTGGAAACACCATATATTTT.

The rearrangement joins TRBV28 to TRBJ2-3, with 7 bases matching TRBD2. There are 14 residues in the CDR3. Germline loops: CDR1 MDHEN, CDR2 SYDVKM. V lost 7 bases to trimming and J lost 3 bases; unmatched junction nucleotides: 7. CDR3 protein: CASTTRLATDTQYF. For the CDR3, the DNA is TGTGCCAGCACTACACGACTAGCAACAGATACGCAGTATTTT.

This chain uses TRBV5-1 with TRBJ2-2, with D hard to call. CDR1 SGHRS and CDR2 YFSETQ come from the germline V gene. The CDR3 consists of 14 residues. Trimming left V 3 bases short and J 3 bases short, with 9 bases between. CDR3 in amino acids: CASSSAFYTGELFF. CDR3 coding DNA: TGCGCCAGCAGCTCCGCGTTCTACACCGGGGAGCTGTTTTTT.

For the CDR3, the DNA is TGTGCCTGGATTCGGGAGGTAAACTGGGGGCTGTCTGGAAACACCATATATTTT. Its protein product is CAWIREVNWGLSGNTIYF. This chain uses TRBV30 with TRBJ1-3; the D gene is possibly TRBD1 (6 bases). The CDR3 length is 18 residues. V was clipped by 4 bases and J by 1 base, with 23 bases between them. Germline CDR1 GTSNPN, CDR2 SVGIG (reference sequence).

This clone was observed a handful of times. The chain joins TRBV5-1 to TRBJ2-3; TRBD2 agrees at 8 bases. The CDR3 is 20 residues long. The germline V gene encodes CDR1 SGHRS and CDR2 YFSETQ. V lost 4 bases, J lost 0 bases, and 19 bases stayed unmatched. The CDR3 DNA follows: TGCGCCAGCAGCGGAGCGGGGGAAGACGGACTCCCCACTAGCACAGATACGCAGTATTTT. Translating it yields CASSGAGEDGLPTSTDTQYF.

The chain joins TRBV7-3 to TRBJ2-1; maybe TRBD2 (6 bases). In germline, CDR1 is SGHTA, CDR2 FQGTGA. Trimming removed 0 bases from V and 8 bases from J, with 23 bases in between. The CDR3 is made up of 18 amino acids. The CDR3, as DNA: TGTGCCAGCAGCTTAACAGTTAGCGGTGCTCCCCCTTACGATGAGCAGTTCTTC. Translated, it gives CASSLTVSGAPPYDEQFF.

The V and J genes are TRBV7-6 and TRBJ1-1; no reliable D call. The CDR3 spans 14 residues. The V and J ends lost 3 bases and 1 base respectively, with 9 bases between them. From germline, CDR1 is SGHVS and CDR2 FNYEAQ. CDR3 protein: CASSFSAGNTEAFF. CDR3 in DNA: TGTGCCAGCAGCTTCAGTGCGGGGAACACTGAAGCTTTCTTT.

This clone was seen a single time. The rearrangement joins TRBV24-1 to TRBJ2-7; a weak D match, TRBD2 (6 bases). The CDR3 is 12 residues long. The germline V gene has CDR1 KGHDR and CDR2 SFDVKD. The V and J ends lost 12 bases and 3 bases respectively, with 14 bases between them. The CDR3 protein is CAPGASDYEQYF. The CDR3 DNA follows: TGTGCCCCCGGGGCTAGCGACTACGAGCAGTACTTC.

The chain uses TRBV6-4 and TRBJ2-7, with TRBD2 as a possible D gene (6 bases). V lost 6 bases and J 1 base, leaving 16 bases between the germline ends. CDR1 is MRHNA, CDR2 SNTAGT, per germline. CDR3 length: 15 residues. DNA of the CDR3: TGTGCCAGCAGGACTAGTTTCCGACGATCCTACGAGCAGTACTTC. It codes for CASRTSFRRSYEQYF.

This rearrangement joins TRBV28 to TRBJ1-1; maybe TRBD1 (5 bases). CDR1 is MDHEN and CDR2 is SYDVKM in the germline V gene. This CDR3 contains 13 residues. Deletions cut 6 bases from V and 6 bases from J, with 14 bases between. The CDR3 DNA sequence: TGTGCCAGCAGCGTAAGGGGACTGTCTGAAGCTTTCTTT. The encoded protein is CASSVRGLSEAFF.

The chain uses TRBV7-8 and TRBJ2-5, with D hard to call. The CDR3 loop spans 15 amino acids. Germline V CDR1 and CDR2: SGHVS, FQNEAQ. The V end was cut by 5 bases, the J end by 5 bases, with 18 bases between. The CDR3 DNA reads TGTGCCAGCAGCATTTGGGTCGTAAAGGAGGAGACCCAGTACTTC. Encoded protein: CASSIWVVKEETQYF.

The V and J genes are TRBV11-3 and TRBJ1-1; weak D call: TRBD1 (6 bases). The V gene's germline CDR1 is SGHNT and CDR2 YENEEA. Trimming left V 9 bases short and J 14 bases short, with 16 bases between. CDR3 size: 10 residues. The CDR3 loop reads CARNQGKSFF. The CDR3 coding sequence is TGTGCCAGGAATCAGGGGAAAAGCTTCTTT.

CDR3 loop: CACGRGTEAFF. CDR3 in DNA: TGTGCCTGTGGGAGGGGGACTGAAGCTTTCTTT. V is TRBV30 and J is TRBJ1-1; a possible D gene is TRBD1 (6 bases). Deletions cut 6 bases from V and 5 bases from J, with 10 bases between. Germline loops: CDR1 GTSNPN, CDR2 SVGIG (reference sequence). The CDR3 contains 11 residues.